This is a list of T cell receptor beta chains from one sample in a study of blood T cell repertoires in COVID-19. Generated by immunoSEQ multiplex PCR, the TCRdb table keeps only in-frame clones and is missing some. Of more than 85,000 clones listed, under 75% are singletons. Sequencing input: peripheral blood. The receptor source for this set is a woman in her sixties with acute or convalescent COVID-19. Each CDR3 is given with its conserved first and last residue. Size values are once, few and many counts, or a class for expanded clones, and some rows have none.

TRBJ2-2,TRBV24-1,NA,CAVGEDTGELFF
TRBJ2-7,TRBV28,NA,CASSSTSGVYEQYF
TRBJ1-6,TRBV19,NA,CASSIEGDSPLHF
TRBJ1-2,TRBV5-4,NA,CASSLDSNYGYTF
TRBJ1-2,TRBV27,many,CASRPTTGGLYGYTF
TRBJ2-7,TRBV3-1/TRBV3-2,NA,CASSQEASYTSSYEQYF
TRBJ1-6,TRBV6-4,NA,CASSPQVYNSPLHF
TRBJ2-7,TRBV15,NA,CATSKEGAGDEQYF
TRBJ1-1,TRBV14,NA,CASSRPGQSTEAFF
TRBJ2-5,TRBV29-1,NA,CSVRDRRGETQYF
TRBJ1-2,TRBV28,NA,CASSLLMGQGAFGYTF